Listed below are T cell receptor beta chains from one sample, sequenced in a study of OX40 agonist ivuxolimab in advanced cancers. The assay was immunoSEQ multiplex PCR, and TCRdb's table has in-frame clones only and misses some. The sample records about 20,000 clones, about 93% being singletons. The specimen was CD4+ or CD8+ T cells sorted from blood, collected in a trial of the OX40 agonist ivuxolimab. The receptor set was obtained from an adult with an advanced solid tumor such as melanoma, head and neck, liver or kidney cancer. CDR3s include the opening cysteine and the closing phenylalanine or tryptophan. Each record gives: D gene, V gene, clone size, J gene, CDR3 DNA, CDR3 protein. D genes are given only for firm matches. Where a row states a size, it is once, few, many or the class of an expanded clone; other rows omit it.

>NA|TRBV13|NA|TRBJ2-1
TGTGCCAGCAGCTTAACATCCGTTAGCTCCTACAATGAGCAGTTCTTC
CASSLTSVSSYNEQFF
>TRBD2|TRBV5-1|NA|TRBJ2-3
TGCGCCAGCAGCGAACTAGCGGGGGCAGATACGCAGTATTTT
CASSELAGADTQYF
>NA|TRBV5-6|NA|TRBJ2-7
TGTGCCAGCAGCTTGGTAGGGAATGCCCACGAGCAGTACTTC
CASSLVGNAHEQYF
>NA|TRBV6-7|NA|TRBJ2-7
TGTGCCAGCAGTTACTCGAGCAGGGCCAACTCCTACGAGCAGTACTTC
CASSYSSRANSYEQYF
>NA|TRBV7-6|NA|TRBJ2-7
TGTGCCAGCAGCTTGGTATCTGGGACGTACGAGCAGTACTTC
CASSLVSGTYEQYF
>NA|TRBV7-8|NA|TRBJ2-7
TGTGCCAGCAGCTTAATAGGCACGAGCTCCTACGAGCAGTACTTC
CASSLIGTSSYEQYF
>TRBD2|TRBV7-9|NA|TRBJ2-5
TGTGCCAGCAGCTTAGCGGCTAGCGGCGTACTACAAGAGACCCAGTACTTC
CASSLAASGVLQETQYF
>NA|TRBV5-6|NA|TRBJ2-7
TGTGCCAGCAGCTTCCAGCAGGGGTTCTACGAGCAGTACTTC
CASSFQQGFYEQYF
>TRBD1|TRBV11-2|once|TRBJ1-2
TGTGCCAGCAGCCTCGACAGGGGTAATGGCTACACCTTC
CASSLDRGNGYTF
>TRBD1|TRBV6-6|NA|TRBJ1-5
TGTGCCAGCAGTTACACAGGGGGAACTCCTGAGCAGCCCCAGCATTTT
CASSYTGGTPEQPQHF
>NA|TRBV6-1|NA|TRBJ2-1
TGTGCCAGCAGTGAAGTCGGCGTCTACAATGAGCAGTTCTTC
CASSEVGVYNEQFF
>NA|TRBV11-2|NA|TRBJ1-6
TGTGCCAGCAGCTTTATGACAGGTGCTTATAATTCACCCCTCCACTTT
CASSFMTGAYNSPLHF
>NA|TRBV21-1|NA|TRBJ1-5
TGTGCCAGCAGCCACCGGACAGAGCATTATAGCAATCAGCCCCAGCATTTT
CASSHRTEHYSNQPQHF
>NA|TRBV10-3|NA|TRBJ1-1
TGTGCCATCAGTGCCCGGACAGACCTGAACACTGAAGCTTTCTTT
CAISARTDLNTEAFF
>NA|TRBV27|NA|TRBJ2-2
TGTGCCAGCAACCTACTAGGGACCGGGGAGCTGTTTTTT
CASNLLGTGELFF
>NA|TRBV10-2|NA|TRBJ2-7
TGCGCCAGCAGTGAAAGCAGAATCTACGAGCAGTACTTC
CASSESRIYEQYF
>NA|TRBV21-1|NA|TRBJ1-5
TGTGCCAGCAAATCATCGCGGTGGAGTCAGCCCCAGCATTTT
CASKSSRWSQPQHF
>NA|TRBV7-9|NA|TRBJ1-5
TGTGCCAGCAGCGAAGGGACCTCTAGCAATCAGCCCCAGCATTTT
CASSEGTSSNQPQHF
>TRBD2|TRBV4-1|NA|TRBJ2-7
TGCGCCAGCAGCCAAGGAACCCGAGGGCGGGGGAACTCCTACGAGCAGTACTTC
CASSQGTRGRGNSYEQYF
>NA|TRBV18|NA|TRBJ2-3
TGTGCCAGCTCACCAATCGGTGGGACGGGGGGCACAGATACGCAGTATTTT
CASSPIGGTGGTDTQYF
>TRBD2|TRBV27|NA|TRBJ2-5
TGTGCCAGCAGTTTGACTAGCGGCCCGTACCAAGAGACCCAGTACTTC
CASSLTSGPYQETQYF
>NA|TRBV11-2|NA|TRBJ2-3
TGTGCCAGCACCACGGGTGGAGGCCACACAGATACGCAGTATTTT
CASTTGGGHTDTQYF
>TRBD2|TRBV7-9|NA|TRBJ2-1
TGTGCCAGCAGCCCAAGGACTAGCGGGGGGGCCAATGAGCAGTTCTTC
CASSPRTSGGANEQFF
>TRBD1|TRBV5-4|NA|TRBJ1-2
TGTGCCAGCAGCACGGGACAGGCGATCTATGGCTACACCTTC
CASSTGQAIYGYTF
>TRBD1|TRBV7-8|NA|TRBJ2-7
TGTGCCAGCAGCTTAAGCAGAGACAGGGCCTACGAGCAGTACTTC
CASSLSRDRAYEQYF
>NA|TRBV6-5|NA|TRBJ1-2
TGCGCCAGCAGTTTATCACCGTCGTCGGGCTATGGCTACACCTTC
CASSLSPSSGYGYTF
>TRBD1|TRBV6-1|NA|TRBJ2-5
TGTGCCAGCAGCCAGGGACAGGGGGCTAGAGAGACCCAGTACTTC
CASSQGQGARETQYF
>NA|TRBV12-5|NA|TRBJ2-2
TGTGCTAGTGAACCGGGCTTTAACACCGGGGAGCTGTTTTTT
CASEPGFNTGELFF
>NA|TRBV19|NA|TRBJ2-1
TGTGCCAGTACCACGACAGGTCGCGCCTACAATGAGCAGTTCTTC
CASTTTGRAYNEQFF